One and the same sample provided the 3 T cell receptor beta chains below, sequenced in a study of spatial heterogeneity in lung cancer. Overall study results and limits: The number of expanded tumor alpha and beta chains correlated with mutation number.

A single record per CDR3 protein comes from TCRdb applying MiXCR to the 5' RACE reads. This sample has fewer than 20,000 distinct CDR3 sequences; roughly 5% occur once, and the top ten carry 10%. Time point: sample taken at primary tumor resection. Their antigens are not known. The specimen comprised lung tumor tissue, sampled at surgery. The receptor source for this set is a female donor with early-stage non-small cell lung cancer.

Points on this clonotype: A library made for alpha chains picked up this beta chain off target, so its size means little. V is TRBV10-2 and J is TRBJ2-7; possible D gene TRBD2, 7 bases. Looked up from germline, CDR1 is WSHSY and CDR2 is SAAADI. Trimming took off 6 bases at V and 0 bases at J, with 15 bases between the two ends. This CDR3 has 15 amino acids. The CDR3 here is CASRGGLGRSYEQYF. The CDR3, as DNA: TGCGCCAGCAGGGGGGGGCTCGGACGCTCCTACGAGCAGTACTTC.

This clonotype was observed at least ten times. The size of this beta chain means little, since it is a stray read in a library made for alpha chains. The CDR3 spells CASRWGVTGADTQYF. DNA for the CDR3: TGTGCCAGCAGGTGGGGTGTAACAGGGGCAGATACGCAGTATTTT. V usage is TRBV5-5 and J usage is TRBJ2-3, with 7 positions matching TRBD1. In germline, CDR1 is SGHKS, CDR2 YYEKEE (reference sequence). This CDR3 spans 15 amino acids. V was clipped by 5 bases and J by 4 bases; unmatched bases: 10. Variable domain in full (rest from reference TRBV5-5 and TRBJ2-3): DAGVTQSPTHLIKTRGQQVTLRCSPISGHKSVSWYQQVLGQGPQFIFQYYEKEERGRGNFPDRFSARQFPNYSSELNVNALLLGDSALYLCASRWGVTGADTQYFGPGTRLTVL.

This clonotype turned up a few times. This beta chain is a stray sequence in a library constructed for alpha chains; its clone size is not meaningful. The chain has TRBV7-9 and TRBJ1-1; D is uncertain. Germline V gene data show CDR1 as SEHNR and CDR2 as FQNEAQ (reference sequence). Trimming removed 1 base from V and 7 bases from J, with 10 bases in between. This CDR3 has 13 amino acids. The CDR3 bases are TGTGCCAGCAGCTTAGAGGGTGGGGTTGAAGCTTTCTTT. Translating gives CASSLEGGVEAFF. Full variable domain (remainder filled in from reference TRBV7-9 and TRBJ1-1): DTGVSQNPRHKITKRGQNVTFRCDPISEHNRLYWYRQTLGQGPEFLTYFQNEAQLEKSRLLSDRFSAERPKGSFSTLEIQRTEQGDSAMYLCASSLEGGVEAFFGQGTRLTVV.